This T cell receptor beta chain appears in the sequencing data of a study of blood T cell repertoires in COVID-19. Overall study context: Italy, Spain and the United States were the sources of the convalescent and acute COVID-19 samples. From T cells, B-cell-depleted T cells, or PBMCs came the material, which was cDNA or gDNA.

The CDR3 loop spans 16 amino acids. Germline values: CDR1 SGHRS, CDR2 YFSETQ. V shed 2 bases and J shed 1 base, with 15 bases lying between them. Per the original methods: Researchers report that nucleated cell counts were estimated from reference gene primer amplification. Profiled with immunoSEQ multiplex PCR; TCRdb holds only in-frame clones, not every one. V, J and clone size are taken as reported in that table, and D and trimming were inferred from the DNA itself. This repertoire shows under 110,000 clones, about 85% found once; its top ten account for more than 1.5%. This clone came up a few times.

Material for sequencing was peripheral blood. This TCR came from a woman in her 70s with active or convalescent COVID-19. The chain is built from TRBV5-1 and TRBJ2-5, with D unresolved. The CDR3 DNA reads TGCGCCAGCAGCTTTTTCCTCCGCCGGTTCCAAGAGACCCAGTACTTC. Amino acid sequence: CASSFFLRRFQETQYF.